One and the same sample provided the 30 T cell receptor beta chains below, sequenced in a study of T cells in Graves' hyperthyroidism and ophthalmopathy. Amplification of TCR beta CDR3 regions was performed using RNA transcripts as template. A first-round RT-PCR of the TCR CDR3 used the HTBI primer set. MiXCR, run by TCRdb on the multiplex PCR reads, gives a single entry per CDR3 protein. The sample shows some 360,000 distinct CDR3 sequences, about 15% of them seen only once. Sequenced sample: blood. The receptors derive from a woman in her sixties or seventies with Graves' hyperthyroidism.

This clonotype was seen only a few times. Being one base from a much bigger clone, this may be a read error. The chain uses TRBV3-1 and TRBJ2-1, with 14 positions matching TRBD2. Trimming at V came to 6 bases and at J to 0 bases, leaving 10 bases not matched to a gene. Germline CDR1 is LGHDT and CDR2 is YNNKEL (reference sequence). CDR3 length equals 19 residues. The CDR3 here is CASSDPGLAGESSYNEQFF. The CDR3 region has the DNA TGTGCCAGCAGTGATCCGGGACTAGCGGGGGAGAGCTCCTACAATGAGCAGTTCTTC.

This clonotype was seen many times. V usage is TRBV28 and J usage is TRBJ2-7; 10 nucleotides line up with TRBD2. The CDR3 contains 16 residues. Germline CDR1 reads MDHEN; CDR2 reads SYDVKM. V lost 6 bases and J lost 6; bases outside the gene matches: 14. The CDR3 DNA sequence: TGTGCCAGCAGGCCGACCCTTAGCGGGAGGAGAGGCGAGCAGTACTTC. Residues: CASRPTLSGRRGEQYF.

This clonotype occurred many times. The chain links TRBV5-6 to TRBJ1-1, with D unclear. V was trimmed by 5 bases and J by 9 bases, leaving 20 bases between them. Germline loops: CDR1 SGHDT, CDR2 YYEEEE. The CDR3 is 14 residues long. The CDR3 loop is CASSSRYGKPKAFF. CDR3 in DNA: TGTGCCAGCAGTTCTCGTTACGGGAAGCCCAAAGCTTTCTTT.

In its sample, this clonotype was seen many times. The CDR3 coding sequence is TGCGCCAGCAGCTTGGGACAGGGAAGCTCTGGAAACACCATATATTTT. This gives the protein CASSLGQGSSGNTIYF. The rearrangement joins TRBV5-1 to TRBJ1-3, with 7 bases identical to TRBD1. The V gene's germline CDR1 is SGHRS and CDR2 YFSETQ. The trim removed 0 bases at V and 0 bases at J, leaving 3 bases unmatched. The CDR3 spans 16 residues.

The sample holds a few counts of this clonotype. The J gene is TRBJ2-1, the V gene TRBV6-6; a weak D match, TRBD1 (5 bases). Germline V gene data show CDR1 as MNHNY and CDR2 as SVGAGI (reference sequence). This CDR3 contains 16 residues. The V gene lost 2 bases and the J gene lost 5 bases, with 16 bases spanning the gap. CDR3 nucleotides: TGTGCCAGCAGTTACGGCAGGGAATACGGAGACAATGAGCAGTTCTTC. Translating gives CASSYGREYGDNEQFF.

The V call is TRBV29-1, the J call TRBJ2-7; D might be TRBD1 or TRBD2, each matching 5 bases. Per the germline V gene, CDR1 is SQVTM and CDR2 is ANQGSEA. This CDR3 is built from 13 residues. V was trimmed by 6 bases and J by 0 bases, leaving 12 bases between them. The chain's CDR3 is CSVEDINSYEQYF. As DNA, the CDR3 is TGCAGCGTGGAGGACATAAACTCCTACGAGCAGTACTTC.

This clonotype was counted ten times or more. The chain is built from TRBV12-3 or TRBV12-4 and TRBJ2-7; possibly TRBD2 for D (6 bases). Trimming removed 5 bases from V and 3 bases from J, with 11 bases in between. The CDR3 sequence is 13 residues long. In nucleotides, the CDR3 is TGTGCCAGCAGTCCACTGGACTACTACGAGCAGTACTTC. It codes for CASSPLDYYEQYF.

This clonotype was seen many times. The chain carries TRBV18 and TRBJ2-7; no reliable D call. The length of the CDR3 is 13 residues. V was pared by 5 bases and J by 2 bases, with 10 bases between. Germline CDR1 and CDR2: KGHSH and LQKENI. CDR3 sequence reads: CASSSAKTYEQYF. The CDR3 DNA reads as TGTGCCAGCTCATCTGCGAAGACCTACGAGCAGTACTTC.

The chain employs TRBV6-5 and TRBJ1-5, with no clear D. Germline V lookup: CDR1 MNHEY, CDR2 SVGAGI. The length of the CDR3 is 13 residues. V was cut by 0 bases and J by 6 bases, with 6 bases left in between. This CDR3 is CASSYSQVQPQHF. CDR3 DNA: TGTGCCAGCAGTTACTCGCAGGTTCAGCCCCAGCATTTT.

There are many counts of this clonotype. The J gene is TRBJ2-7, the V gene TRBV18; 11 bases agree with TRBD2. The V segment lost 4 bases and the J segment 2 bases; nucleotides outside the gene matches: 4. The CDR3 covers 15 residues. Germline-derived CDR1 and CDR2 are KGHSH and LQKENI. CDR3 nucleotide sequence: TGTGCCAGCTCACTTACTAGCGGGGGCGCCTACGAGCAGTACTTC. Its protein is CASSLTSGGAYEQYF.

The chain carries TRBV6-5 and TRBJ2-3, with a tentative D call TRBD2 (6 bases). V lost 2 bases, J lost 0 bases, and 12 bases lay in between. The CDR3 sequence is 16 residues long. The germline V gene has CDR1 MNHEY and CDR2 SVGAGI. This chain's CDR3 is CASSYGGGTSTDTQYF. CDR3 DNA sequence: TGTGCCAGCAGTTACGGGGGAGGAACTAGCACAGATACGCAGTATTTT.

This clonotype was observed at least ten times. This chain connects TRBV30 to TRBJ2-1; TRBD2 might be the D (5 bases). This CDR3 region has 13 residues. The germline V and J ends were trimmed by 5 bases and 10 bases, with 18 bases remaining between them. CDR1 and CDR2 (germline): GTSNPN, SVGIG (reference sequence). The CDR3 sequence: CAWFLSDPGEQFF. The DNA for the CDR3 is TGTGCCTGGTTTCTGTCAGATCCGGGGGAGCAGTTCTTC.

This clonotype appeared a few times. The chain joins TRBV20-1 to TRBJ2-1, with 14 bases fitting TRBD2. V shed 5 bases, J shed 12 bases, and the junction held 15 bases outside the gene matches. The CDR3 is made up of 16 amino acids. Germline V gene data show CDR1 as DFQATT and CDR2 as SNEGSKA (reference sequence). Written as DNA, the CDR3 is TGCAGTGCTCATCCTCTTATCGGACTAGCGGGAGGTGTGCAGTTCTTC. Encoded protein: CSAHPLIGLAGGVQFF.

This clonotype has just a few counts. V is TRBV9 and J is TRBJ2-7; TRBD2 agrees at 11 bases. Trimming at V came to 3 bases and at J to 4 bases, leaving 6 bases not matched to a gene. The length of the CDR3 is 15 residues. Germline V gene sequence: CDR1 SGDLS, CDR2 YYNGEE. As DNA, the CDR3 is TGTGCCAGCAGCGCGGGTAGCGGGAGGGGGTACGAGCAGTACTTC. Encoded protein: CASSAGSGRGYEQYF. The whole variable domain, remainder taken from reference TRBV9 and TRBJ2-7, is DSGVTQTPKHLITATGQRVTLRCSPRSGDLSVYWYQQSLDQGLQFLIQYYNGEERAKGNILERFSAQQFPDLHSELNLSSLELGDSALYFCASSAGSGRGYEQYFGPGTRLTVT.

This clonotype was observed a few times. This may be a read error: a much more frequent sequence differs by one nucleotide. The gene calls are TRBV30 and TRBJ2-3, with 14 bases aligning to TRBD2. The germline CDR1 and CDR2 sequences are GTSNPN and SVGIG (reference sequence). This CDR3 has 13 amino acids. This CDR3 reads CARRLAGGDTQYF. Here the CDR3 DNA reads TGTGCCCGGAGACTAGCGGGAGGGGATACGCAGTATTTT.

This clonotype was seen many times. The J gene is TRBJ2-7, the V gene TRBV5-1, with TRBD2 identical over 9 bases. After removal of 2 bases from V and 3 bases from J, the junction contained 3 bases not matched to a gene. The CDR3 extends over 14 amino acids. The germline gives CDR1 SGHRS, CDR2 YFSETQ. The CDR3 loop is CASSFSGSVYEQYF. The CDR3 DNA reads TGCGCCAGCAGCTTTAGCGGGAGCGTCTACGAGCAGTACTTC.

The rearrangement uses TRBV13 and TRBJ2-7, with 7 bases fitting TRBD2. Per germline, CDR1 PRHDT and CDR2 FYEKMQ (reference sequence). CDR3 length equals 16 residues. Germline trimming cut 5 bases from V and 0 bases from J; bases unmatched to any gene: 10. As DNA, the CDR3 is TGTGCCAGCAGCCCCCCGGAAGCGGGAAGCTCCTACGAGCAGTACTTC. Encoded protein: CASSPPEAGSSYEQYF.

This rearrangement joins TRBV6-6 to TRBJ2-7; perhaps TRBD1 as D (6 bases). Trimming cost V 0 bases and J 3 bases, with 9 bases left between them. Germline values: CDR1 MNHNY, CDR2 SVGAGI (reference sequence). This CDR3 has 14 residues. CDR3 nucleotide sequence: TGTGCCAGCAGTTACTCGCCAGGGGTCTACGAGCAGTACTTC. The encoded protein is CASSYSPGVYEQYF.

The chain links TRBV24-1 to TRBJ2-6; D unresolved. There are 16 residues in the CDR3. Germline V gives CDR1 KGHDR, CDR2 SFDVKD. The V end lost 5 bases, the J end lost 0 bases, and 10 bases lay between the germline ends. CDR3 nucleotides: TGTGCCACCAGTGCCTCATTAGGCTCTGGGGCCAACGTCCTGACTTTC. Its translation: CATSASLGSGANVLTF.

At least ten counts were recorded for this clonotype. The chain uses TRBV3-1 and TRBJ2-7; D uncertain. The germline V gene encodes CDR1 LGHDT and CDR2 YNNKEL (reference sequence). V was cut by 1 base and J by 4 bases, with 11 bases left in between. The CDR3 is 14 amino acids. The CDR3 DNA is TGTGCCAGCAGCCAAGGGGGTAGCCGGTACGAGCAGTACTTC. Its translation: CASSQGGSRYEQYF.

This clonotype was picked up many times. CDR3 DNA: TGTGCCTGGAAACGGGAGACCCAGTACTTC. Translated, it gives CAWKRETQYF. The chain carries TRBV30 and TRBJ2-5, with D hard to call. The CDR3 contains 10 residues. Trimming removed 4 bases from V and 5 bases from J, with 5 bases in between. Germline V gene lookup returns CDR1 GTSNPN and CDR2 SVGIG (reference sequence).

This clonotype has at least ten counts. The V gene is TRBV2, the J gene TRBJ1-6; 8 positions agree with TRBD1. The germline gives CDR1 SNHLY, CDR2 FYNNEI. The ends lost 8 bases at V and 9 bases at J; junction bases unmatched: 9. The CDR3 runs to 14 residues. The CDR3, as DNA: TGTGCCAGCGGCCGGACAGGGAATTCTTCACCCCTCCACTTT. Translation gives CASGRTGNSSPLHF.

This clonotype was picked up a small number of times. The rearrangement links TRBV6-2 or TRBV6-3 to TRBJ2-7; TRBD2 matches 7 bases. V lost 2 bases, J lost 1 base, and 8 bases stayed unmatched. This CDR3 has 16 residues. Looked up from germline, CDR1 is MNHEY and CDR2 is SVGEGT. The CDR3 protein is CASSYRRAGVSYEQYF. DNA of the CDR3: TGTGCCAGCAGTTACCGGCGGGCGGGAGTATCCTACGAGCAGTACTTC.

The table lists this clonotype with many counts. The chain employs TRBV28 and TRBJ2-1; TRBD2 might be the D (5 bases). This CDR3 has 15 amino acids. Between the trimmed V and J ends, which lost 0 bases and 1 base, there was a span of 7 bases. The germline V gene has CDR1 MDHEN and CDR2 SYDVKM. The CDR3 loop is CASSLWSGSYNEQFF. CDR3 in DNA: TGTGCCAGCAGTTTATGGTCGGGGTCCTACAATGAGCAGTTCTTC.

This clonotype has more than one count but fewer than ten. The chain joins TRBV20-1 to TRBJ2-7; TRBD2 aligns across 7 bases. Trimming at V came to 0 bases and at J to 0 bases, leaving 11 bases not matched to a gene. Germline values: CDR1 DFQATT, CDR2 SNEGSKA (reference sequence). The CDR3 covers 17 residues. The CDR3 sequence is CSARDLRSSGASYEQYF. The CDR3 coding sequence is TGCAGTGCTAGAGATCTAAGGTCTAGCGGAGCCTCCTACGAGCAGTACTTC.

This clonotype has a count of ten or more. The V and J genes are TRBV11-3 and TRBJ2-1, with TRBD2 matching over 12 bases. The germline CDR1 and CDR2 sequences are SGHNT and YENEEA. J was trimmed by 7 bases and V by 2 bases; bases with no gene match: 12. The CDR3 totals 18 residues. CDR3 nucleotide sequence: TGTGCCAGCAGCTTATATTCCGGACTAGCGGGAATCGGGAATGAGCAGTTCTTC. Translation gives CASSLYSGLAGIGNEQFF.

This clonotype was detected only a few times. The chain couples TRBV2 to TRBJ2-6; TRBD2 aligns across 7 bases. CDR1 is SNHLY and CDR2 is FYNNEI in the germline V gene. The V and J ends lost 7 bases and 19 bases, in that order; junction bases with no gene match: 13. The CDR3 contains 12 residues. Here the CDR3 reads CASTWGGTLTTF. The CDR3 DNA is TGTGCCAGCACTTGGGGGGGGACTCTTACTACTTTC.

With respect to this clonotype: Since a much larger clone is just one base distant, this may be a read error. The J gene is TRBJ2-7, the V gene TRBV3-1; D may be TRBD1 or TRBD2 (5 bases each). CDR1 is LGHDT, CDR2 YNNKEL, per germline (reference sequence). The ends were cut back, 7 bases at V and 2 bases at J, with 15 bases in the middle. The CDR3 contains 14 residues. For the CDR3, the DNA is TGTGCCAGCAACCGCCGGGACGGAACCTACGAGCAGTACTTC. This encodes CASNRRDGTYEQYF.

This clonotype was recorded at least ten times. The rearrangement links TRBV10-3 to TRBJ2-7; TRBD2 agrees at 7 bases. This CDR3 is 12 amino acids long. The V and J ends lost 10 bases and 3 bases, in that order; junction bases with no gene match: 6. Germline CDR1 is ENHRY and CDR2 is SYGVKD. The CDR3 DNA reads TGTGCCACAGTCGGCGGGGGCTACGAGCAGTACTTC. Amino acids: CATVGGGYEQYF.

In this sample, this clonotype turned up many times. The rearrangement uses TRBV12-3 or TRBV12-4 and TRBJ1-2; D is perhaps TRBD1 (5 bases). The CDR3 length is 14 residues. V was shortened by 3 bases and J by 6 bases, with 14 bases between the two germline ends. The CDR3 spells CASSLKGRGDGYTF. The DNA of the CDR3 is TGTGCCAGCAGTTTGAAGGGGCGCGGAGATGGCTACACCTTC.